This T cell receptor beta chain originates from a study of blood T cells in healthy people across ages. For the study at large: Template switching captured about one barcoded beta molecule per two T cells. Regarding the study as a whole: When one million T cells were used, diversity estimates were thought to be underestimates.

Trimming took 1 base from V and 5 from J, leaving 10 bases between them. The germline gives CDR1 LGHDT, CDR2 YNNKEL (reference sequence). The CDR3 consists of 14 residues. This clonotype was detected only a few times. Its target is unknown. Primers used in a second PCR of about 6 to 12 cycles were a sample-barcoded 5' primer and a J-beta primer mix. Each cDNA molecule carried a tag from a template-switch adaptor that contained 12 random nucleotides. In TCRdb, the 5' RACE reads were re-called with MiXCR into one record per CDR3 protein. This repertoire shows around 710,000 distinct CDR3 sequences, around 46% found once; its top ten account for 20% to 25%.

Sequenced material: blood. The chain recombines TRBV3-1 with TRBJ2-3; no definite D call. The TCR was taken from a woman aged 55-75 years in good health. CDR3 in amino acids: CASSQVTTGDTQYF. The CDR3 DNA is TGTGCCAGCAGCCAAGTAACGACCGGAGATACGCAGTATTTT.